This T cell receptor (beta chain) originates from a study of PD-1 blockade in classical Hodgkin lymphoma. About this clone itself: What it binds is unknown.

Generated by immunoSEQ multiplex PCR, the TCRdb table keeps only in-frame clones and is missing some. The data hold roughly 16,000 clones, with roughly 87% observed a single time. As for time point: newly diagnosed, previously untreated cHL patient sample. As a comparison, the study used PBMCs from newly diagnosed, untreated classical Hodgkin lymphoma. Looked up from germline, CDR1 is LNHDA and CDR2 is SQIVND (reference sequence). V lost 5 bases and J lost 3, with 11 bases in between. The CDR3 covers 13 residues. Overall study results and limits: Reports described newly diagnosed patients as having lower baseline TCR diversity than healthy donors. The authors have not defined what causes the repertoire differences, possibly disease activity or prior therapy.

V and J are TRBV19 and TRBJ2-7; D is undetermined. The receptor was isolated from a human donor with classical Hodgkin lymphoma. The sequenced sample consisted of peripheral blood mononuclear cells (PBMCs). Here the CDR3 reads CASSATLGYEQYF. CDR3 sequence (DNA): TGTGCCAGTAGTGCTACCTTGGGCTACGAGCAGTACTTC.